This is a list of T cell receptor beta chains from one sample in a study of control samples from healthy donors and cancer patients. Clones were read by immunoSEQ multiplex PCR, and TCRdb kept only the in-frame ones, dropping some. This table holds some 100,000 clones, more than 85% found once. Sequencing input: blood. The receptors were sampled from a woman in her 50s in good health. The CDR3 runs from the conserved cysteine through the conserved F or W. Size is stated for part of the rows, as once, few or many counts, or as a class when the clone is expanded.

v_gene,abundance,len,CDR3aa
TRBV2,-,10,CASSGDGYTF
TRBV18,-,13,CASSKQGGDEQYF
TRBV24-1,-,13,CATSDLPWDEQFF
TRBV7-8,-,19,CASSTPRTVGTGLGETQYF
TRBV19,-,18,CASRHPGVTVSSGNTIYF
TRBV13,-,12,CASSLRTKRLFF
TRBV7-9,-,14,CASIGRAGLETQYF
TRBV18,-,16,CASSLSGQKGNQPQHF
TRBV18,-,14,CASSPNPTGKTQYF
TRBV6-5,-,14,CASSLDRVLGEQYF
TRBV19,-,14,CASQPRHRGERAFF
TRBV4-1,once,15,CASSQVTASTDTQYF
TRBV7-9,-,14,CASSYPGTDYGYTF
TRBV7-9,-,17,CASSRNGGASSGNTIYF
TRBV29-1,-,12,CRGGSSTDTQYF
TRBV2,-,14,CASIGPGGLEKLFF
TRBV6-6,-,16,CASTTVGDFRYNEQFF
TRBV29-1,-,13,CSVEAPSGNTIYF
TRBV7-3,-,13,CASSLAGLETQYF
TRBV11-2,-,13,CASSLESVSEAFF
TRBV20-1,-,11,CSARSRSGYTF
TRBV27,-,13,CASSIRTGEKLFF
TRBV19,-,14,CASSIKGGNRGQFF
TRBV12-3/TRBV12-4,-,13,CASSLGEIEKLFF
TRBV20-1,few,11,CSASPTLGYTF
TRBV18,-,19,CASSPGTLSGRTDTGELFF
TRBV15,-,15,CATSRDHDIQETQYF
TRBV7-3,once,13,CASSLGLANEQFF
TRBV19,-,16,CASSIKVAGGAYEAFF
TRBV24-1,-,16,CATSTPYPTGAGTQYF
TRBV7-2,-,15,CASSLVSSPRGAGFF
TRBV6-5,-,13,CASNPGGGRKAFF
TRBV5-8,once,15,CASSLLGSGANVLTF
TRBV7-9,-,14,CASSLGGSHQPQHF
TRBV18,-,14,CASSEYEEIGEQFF
TRBV14,-,15,CASSPDRLAHGELFF
TRBV6-1,-,12,CASSEGWQPQHF
TRBV30,-,14,CAWTAESKDNEQFF
TRBV4-3,-,16,CASSQEQVLSGNTIYF
TRBV7-8,-,11,CASSIQETQYF
TRBV15,-,15,CATSKAGGIAETQYF
TRBV30,few,13,CAWGTETFYEQYF
TRBV18,-,15,CASSFYRATNEKLFF
TRBV5-6,-,14,CASSFMLSGNTIYF
TRBV2,-,12,CASSLAKNIQYF
TRBV5-1,once,14,CASSSLGGGTEAFF
TRBV11-2,-,15,CASSLGPSHSYEQYF
TRBV19,-,16,CASSNRARGGNTEAFF
TRBV18,-,18,CASSPPVGLAEYTDTQYF
TRBV4-3,once,17,CASSQVSSGRGYNEQFF
TRBV10-3,-,17,CAMTTPGLAGATDTQYF